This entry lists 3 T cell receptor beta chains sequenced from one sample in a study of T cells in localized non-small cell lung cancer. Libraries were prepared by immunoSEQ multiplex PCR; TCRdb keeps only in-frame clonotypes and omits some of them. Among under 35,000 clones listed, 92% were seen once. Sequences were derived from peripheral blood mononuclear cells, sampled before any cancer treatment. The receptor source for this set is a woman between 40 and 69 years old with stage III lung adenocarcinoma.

The CDR3 loop reads CASSGRDRGNSPLHF. The CDR3 nucleotides are TGTGCCAGCAGTGGGAGGGACAGGGGTAATTCACCCCTCCACTTT. V and J are TRBV6-1 and TRBJ1-6, with 10 nucleotides matching TRBD1. CDR1 is MNHNS, CDR2 SASEGT, per germline. The length of the CDR3 is 15 residues. Trimming took 4 bases from V and 6 from J; bases not matched to a gene: 3.

The DNA of the CDR3 is TGTGCCAGTAGTTCGACGACAGGGGTTAATGAAAAACTGTTTTTT. It specifies CASSSTTGVNEKLFF. The chain employs TRBV19 and TRBJ1-4; 8 nucleotides agree with TRBD1. CDR1 and CDR2 from the germline V gene are LNHDA and SQIVND (reference sequence). The length of the CDR3 is 15 residues. V shed 5 bases, J shed 4 bases, and the junction held 6 bases outside the gene matches.

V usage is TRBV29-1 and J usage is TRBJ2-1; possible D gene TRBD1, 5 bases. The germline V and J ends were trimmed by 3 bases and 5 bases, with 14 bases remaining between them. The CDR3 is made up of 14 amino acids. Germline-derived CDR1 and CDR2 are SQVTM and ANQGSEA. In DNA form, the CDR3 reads TGCAGCGTTGAGACAGCCCTAAAGGACAATGAGCAGTTCTTC. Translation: CSVETALKDNEQFF.